These T cell receptor beta chains were read from a single sample in a study of blood T cell repertoires in COVID-19. Sequenced by immunoSEQ multiplex PCR; TCRdb stores in-frame clones only, minus some. The profile covers 200,000 to 250,000 clones, with over 75% appearing a single time and approximately 9.6% taken by the ten largest. Sequenced sample: PBMCs or T cells enriched from blood (not recorded which). Receptor source: a woman in her fifties or sixties with acute COVID-19. CDR3s include the opening cysteine and the closing phenylalanine or tryptophan. Each record gives: J gene, clone size, D gene, V gene, CDR3 DNA, CDR3 protein. A D gene is named only where the DNA matches it firmly. A row's size may be missing; if present it is once, few, many or a size class.

>TRBJ1-3|-|TRBD1|TRBV29-1
TGCAGCGCCCGGGACAGACAAAACACCATATATTTT
CSARDRQNTIYF
>TRBJ1-1|-|TRBD1|TRBV4-3
TGCGCCAGCAGCCAGGGCCCGGGACAGGGACCTGAAGCTTTCTTT
CASSQGPGQGPEAFF
>TRBJ2-7|-|TRBD2|TRBV5-1
TGCGCCAGCAGGGCCGGACTAGGCTACGAGCAGTACTTC
CASRAGLGYEQYF
>TRBJ2-5|-|-|TRBV6-5
TGTGCCAGCAGGAACTTCGAGACCCAGTACTTC
CASRNFETQYF
>TRBJ1-6|-|-|TRBV7-2
TGTGCCAGCAGCCCCCGGACAAATAATTCACCCCTCCACTTT
CASSPRTNNSPLHF
>TRBJ1-4|-|-|TRBV5-6
TGTGCCAGCAGCTTGACGGGGGATGATGAAAAACTGTTTTTT
CASSLTGDDEKLFF
>TRBJ2-7|-|-|TRBV19
TGTGCCAGTAGTATAACAGGGAACTCCTACGAGCAGTACTTC
CASSITGNSYEQYF
>TRBJ2-3|-|TRBD2|TRBV3-1/TRBV3-2
TGTGCCAGCAGCCCCGCAGGCCCGACTAGCGGGGGAGATACGCAGTATTTT
CASSPAGPTSGGDTQYF
>TRBJ1-4|once|TRBD1|TRBV30
TGTGCCTGGAGTGTAGAGGGGGCCCTTAATGAAAAACTGTTTTTT
CAWSVEGALNEKLFF
>TRBJ1-5|-|-|TRBV7-8
TGTGCCAGCAGCTTAGCAGGGGTGAGTCAGCCCCAGCATTTT
CASSLAGVSQPQHF
>TRBJ2-3|-|-|TRBV6-5
TGTGCCAGCAGTACGGGGGTGGTTAGCACAGATACGCAGTATTTT
CASSTGVVSTDTQYF
>TRBJ1-2|-|-|TRBV5-1
TGCGCCAGCAGCCCCGATGGGGCAGGGGTTGTCTACACCTTC
CASSPDGAGVVYTF
>TRBJ1-2|-|TRBD1|TRBV3-1/TRBV3-2
TGTGCCAGCAGCCAAGATAGGGATACTACAGGGGTGCTATATGGCTACACCTTC
CASSQDRDTTGVLYGYTF
>TRBJ1-2|-|-|TRBV18
TGTGCCAGCTCACCAGGGGCGTCGGATGGCTACACCTTC
CASSPGASDGYTF
>TRBJ1-2|-|-|TRBV29-1
TGCAGCGTTGAAGATGTAAGGGGCGACTATGGCTACACCTTC
CSVEDVRGDYGYTF
>TRBJ2-1|-|TRBD1|TRBV7-9
TGTGCCAGCAGCGGAGAACGGACAGGGGGAGCCTACAATGAGCAGTTCTTC
CASSGERTGGAYNEQFF
>TRBJ1-6|once|TRBD1|TRBV7-6
TGTGCCAGCAGCGCGGACAGGGGAATTGATTCACCCCTCCACTTT
CASSADRGIDSPLHF
>TRBJ2-3|-|TRBD1|TRBV9
TGTGCCAGCAGCGTAGCTGGGCAGGGGGCGACAGATACGCAGTATTTT
CASSVAGQGATDTQYF
>TRBJ2-2|-|TRBD2|TRBV30
TGTGCCTGGAGGCCGGGGGGCGGGGAGCTGTTTTTT
CAWRPGGGELFF
>TRBJ1-2|few|-|TRBV10-3
TGTGCCATCAGTGAATCCGGGACACTAAGAGGAGGCTACACCTTC
CAISESGTLRGGYTF
>TRBJ1-1|-|TRBD1|TRBV7-8
TGTGCCAGCAGCTCCCAGGGGGCTGGGGGCACTGAAGCTTTCTTT
CASSSQGAGGTEAFF
>TRBJ2-1|-|TRBD2|TRBV2
TGTGCCAGCAGTGGGTCTAGCGGGAGCTCCTACAATGAGCAGTTCTTC
CASSGSSGSSYNEQFF
>TRBJ1-4|-|TRBD1|TRBV19
TGTGCCAGTAGTTCGACAGGGTTCGGTGAAAAACTGTTTTTT
CASSSTGFGEKLFF
>TRBJ2-1|-|-|TRBV29-1
TGCAGCGTTTTACCACTAGCCCTTCACAATGAGCAGTTCTTC
CSVLPLALHNEQFF
>TRBJ1-6|-|TRBD1|TRBV5-1
TGCGCCAGCAGTCCCACGGGACAGGGGAGATCACCCCTCCACTTT
CASSPTGQGRSPLHF
>TRBJ2-7|-|-|TRBV21-1
TGTGCCAGCAGCAAACTTAAGGACAGGGGTAGCGAGCAGTACTTC
CASSKLKDRGSEQYF
>TRBJ1-6|-|TRBD1|TRBV6-5
TGTGCCAGCAGTTACTCGAACAGGGGGGAGGGTTCACCCCTCCACTTT
CASSYSNRGEGSPLHF
>TRBJ1-3|-|-|TRBV6-4
TGTGCCAGCGCTGACGCCGGGACTGACTCTGGAAACACCATATATTTT
CASADAGTDSGNTIYF
>TRBJ1-2|-|-|TRBV19
TGTGCCAGTAGTTCCCCTTCGCGTACCTATGGCTACACCTTC
CASSSPSRTYGYTF
>TRBJ1-1|-|-|TRBV10-3
TGTGCCATCAGTCATACCTCTACCGACACTGAAGCTTTCTTT
CAISHTSTDTEAFF
>TRBJ2-1|once|-|TRBV7-9
TGTGCCAGCAGCTTATCTGGGCAAAATGAGCAGTTCTTC
CASSLSGQNEQFF
>TRBJ1-5|-|-|TRBV27
TGTGCCAGCAGTTTAGGGGGGAGTCTCCAGCCCCAGCATTTT
CASSLGGSLQPQHF
>TRBJ1-2|-|TRBD1|TRBV7-9
TGTGCCAGCAGCTCGACAGGGCCGGGCTATGGCTACACCTTC
CASSSTGPGYGYTF
>TRBJ2-3|-|TRBD2|TRBV3-1/TRBV3-2
TGTGCCAGCAGCCTCAGGACTAGCGGCACAGATACGCAGTATTTT
CASSLRTSGTDTQYF
>TRBJ1-1|-|TRBD1|TRBV29-1
TGCAGCGTTGGGGACAGAACTAACACTGAAGCTTTCTTT
CSVGDRTNTEAFF
>TRBJ2-3|-|-|TRBV12-3/TRBV12-4
TGTGCCAGCAGGTCTAGCGTAGATACGCAGTATTTT
CASRSSVDTQYF
>TRBJ2-7|-|TRBD1|TRBV27
TGTGCCAGCAGTTTATCCGGGACAGGGGAACCCGAGCAGTACTTC
CASSLSGTGEPEQYF
>TRBJ1-5|-|TRBD1|TRBV19
TGTGCCAGTAGTCCGCCCCCCTGGACAGGTAGAGGTGGCAATCAGCCCCAGCATTTT
CASSPPPWTGRGGNQPQHF
>TRBJ2-3|-|TRBD2|TRBV7-8
TGTGCCAGCAGCCACTGGACTAGCGACACAGATACGCAGTATTTT
CASSHWTSDTDTQYF
>TRBJ1-1|-|TRBD1|TRBV27
TGTGCCAGCAGTAAAGACAGGGCCTTGAACACTGAAGCTTTCTTT
CASSKDRALNTEAFF
>TRBJ2-7|once|TRBD1|TRBV11-3
TGTGCCAGCAGCTTAGATTCGGACAGGGGCTCCTACGAGCAGTACTTC
CASSLDSDRGSYEQYF
>TRBJ2-3|-|-|TRBV30
TGTGCCTGTACACAGTCAGATACGCAGTATTTT
CACTQSDTQYF
>TRBJ2-7|-|-|TRBV3-1/TRBV3-2
TGTGCCAGCAGCCAAGACTTGGTTGGCGGGGGCCCCACCGACTTC
CASSQDLVGGGPTDF
>TRBJ1-2|once|-|TRBV7-2
TGTGCCAGCAGCTTAGCCCCGGGAAATCGGGGCTACACCTTC
CASSLAPGNRGYTF
>TRBJ2-1|-|TRBD1|TRBV7-9
TGTGCCAGCAGCCCCAGACAGGGATCCTACAATGAGCAGTTCTTC
CASSPRQGSYNEQFF
>TRBJ2-1|-|TRBD1|TRBV14
TGTGCCAGCAGCCAAGGGACAGGGTCAAGGGATGAGCAGTTCTTC
CASSQGTGSRDEQFF
>TRBJ1-1|-|-|TRBV7-9
TGTGCCAGCAGCCCGACACTCTCCGGCACTGAAGCTTTCTTT
CASSPTLSGTEAFF
>TRBJ2-7|few|TRBD1|TRBV30
TGTGCCTGGAGCCCTGACAGGGTTGGCGAGCAGTACTTC
CAWSPDRVGEQYF
>TRBJ1-2|-|-|TRBV30
TGTGCGCGGCGGAACTATGGCTACACCTTC
CARRNYGYTF
>TRBJ1-1|-|-|TRBV10-2
TGCGCCAGCGGATCCCAGGTGAACACTGAAGCTTTCTTT
CASGSQVNTEAFF
>TRBJ1-2|-|-|TRBV6-5
TGTGCCAGCACCACCGGGGGGTTCGACTATGGCTACACCTTC
CASTTGGFDYGYTF
>TRBJ1-1|-|-|TRBV6-5
TGTGCCAGCAGTCAGGGGATGTACACTGAAGCTTTCTTT
CASSQGMYTEAFF
>TRBJ1-1|-|-|TRBV2
TGTGCCAGCAGTTTAAGTATCCAGGGCATGGGGGGGACTGAAGCTTTCTTT
CASSLSIQGMGGTEAFF
>TRBJ1-1|few|-|TRBV9
TGTGCCAGCAGCGTAGTACGGGGTAACACTGAAGCTTTCTTT
CASSVVRGNTEAFF
>TRBJ1-2|-|TRBD1|TRBV19
TGTGCCAGTAGTACAGCTACAGGGGCGACGGGCTATGGCTACACCTTC
CASSTATGATGYGYTF
>TRBJ1-1|-|TRBD1|TRBV5-1
TGCGCCAGCAGTTCAACAGGGGTCACTGAAGCTTTCTTT
CASSSTGVTEAFF
>TRBJ2-3|-|-|TRBV7-3
TGTGCCAGCAGCTCGCAGGGCACAGATACGCAGTATTTT
CASSSQGTDTQYF
>TRBJ1-3|-|-|TRBV7-9
TGTGCCAGCAGCCTACGGAGCTACGGAAACACCATATATTTT
CASSLRSYGNTIYF
>TRBJ2-1|-|-|TRBV3-1/TRBV3-2
TGTGCCAGCAGCCTTAGCGGCCCCAGAGGCAATGAGCAGTTCTTC
CASSLSGPRGNEQFF